Presented here are 21 T cell receptor beta chains from one specimen sequenced in a study of cytomegalovirus exposure and HLA in healthy donors. The study ran its PCR with 60 Vbeta and 13 Jbeta primers. TCRdb keeps only in-frame clones here, not all; method: immunoSEQ multiplex PCR. The sample shows about 110,000 clones, approximately 74% of them seen only once. Input material: PBMCs. The source of these receptors is a woman in her thirties or forties in good health and CMV-seropositive.

V is TRBV27 and J is TRBJ2-3, with D possibly being TRBD2 (6 bases). In germline, CDR1 is MNHEY, CDR2 SMNVEV (reference sequence). The CDR3 is 15 amino acids. Trimming removed 8 bases at V and 4 bases at J, with 19 bases between. This CDR3 reads CASRELGRFSDTQYF. Written as DNA, the CDR3 is TGTGCCAGCCGGGAGTTGGGGAGGTTCTCAGATACGCAGTATTTT.

V and J are TRBV5-1 and TRBJ2-5, with 9 positions matching TRBD2. CDR3 length: 16 residues. Unmatched junction bases numbered 18, after V lost 4 bases and J lost 11 bases. The V gene's germline CDR1 is SGHRS and CDR2 YFSETQ. In DNA, the CDR3 is TGCGCCAGCAGCGTTACGGGGCGGGGGGGCACGGAAGAGCAGTACTTC. Its protein is CASSVTGRGGTEEQYF.

This clone came up a few times. V usage is TRBV11-1 and J usage is TRBJ2-7; TRBD2 is a possible D gene (5 bases). The germline gives CDR1 SGHAT, CDR2 FQDESV (reference sequence). This CDR3 is 13 amino acids long. V shed 2 bases and J shed 4 bases, with 9 bases lying between them. The CDR3 loop is CASSLYGEYEQYF. The CDR3 DNA is TGTGCCAGCAGCTTATATGGGGAGTACGAGCAGTACTTC.

The V call is TRBV7-8, the J call TRBJ1-1; no clear D gene. Looked up from germline, CDR1 is SGHVS and CDR2 is FQNEAQ. The V end lost 2 bases, the J end lost 0 bases, and 13 bases lay between the germline ends. This CDR3 has 16 amino acids. The CDR3 nucleotides are TGTGCCAGCAGCTTACAGGTTTCCTTCATGAACACTGAAGCTTTCTTT. Translated, it gives CASSLQVSFMNTEAFF.

Remarks on this clone: The CDR3 carries no conserved terminal phenylalanine or tryptophan, so it likely arises from a read error. The DNA is omitted, as the CDR3 cannot be located on it reliably, and the CDR3 follows TCRdb's listing. The CDR3 is CASGGIQVTL. The V call is TRBV28, the J call TRBJ2-7; TRBD1 was called by the table and not checked on the DNA. Germline lookup yields CDR1 MDHEN and CDR2 SYDVKM. The CDR3 has 10 amino acids, counting both end residues.

In this sample, this clone turned up a few times. The chain is built from TRBV11-3 and TRBJ2-1; 15 nucleotides match TRBD2. CDR3 size: 16 residues. With V trimmed by 5 bases and J by 7 bases, 6 bases remained unmatched. Per germline, CDR1 SGHNT and CDR2 YENEEA. The CDR3 DNA is TGTGCCAGCAGCCCAGGACTAGCGGGAGGGAGGAATGAGCAGTTCTTC. As protein: CASSPGLAGGRNEQFF.

The gene calls are TRBV5-4 and TRBJ1-2, with 8 bases fitting TRBD1. CDR1 and CDR2 (germline): SGHNT, YYREEE (reference sequence). There are 15 residues in the CDR3. With 4 bases clipped from V and 4 bases from J, the junction kept 9 bases outside the gene matches. The CDR3 protein is CASSAATGDRYGYTF. The CDR3, as DNA: TGTGCCAGCAGCGCAGCGACAGGGGACCGCTATGGCTACACCTTC.

The chain has TRBV27 and TRBJ2-5; 8 bases are shared with TRBD2. This CDR3 comprises 14 residues. CDR1 and CDR2 from the germline V gene are MNHEY and SMNVEV (reference sequence). Unmatched junction bases numbered 3, after V lost 5 bases and J lost 1 base. The CDR3 DNA follows: TGTGCCAGCAGTCTACTAGCGGCCCAAGAGACCCAGTACTTC. It codes for CASSLLAAQETQYF.

In nucleotides, the CDR3 is TGTGCCAGCAGGACCGGGAGACAGGGGGGAACCCCTGAAAAACTGTTTTTT. It codes for CASRTGRQGGTPEKLFF. J is TRBJ1-4 and V is TRBV7-4; 9 bases map to TRBD1. V was pared by 6 bases and J by 7 bases, with 15 bases of the junction left unmatched. Germline V lookup: CDR1 SGHVT, CDR2 SQSDAQ. The CDR3 runs 17 residues.

V usage is TRBV11-3 and J usage is TRBJ2-2; possible D gene TRBD1, 6 bases. This CDR3 has 15 residues. Germline-derived CDR1 and CDR2 are SGHNT and YENEEA. Trimming left V 5 bases short and J 2 bases short, with 12 bases between. The CDR3 sequence: CASSAPGQNTGELFF. Written as DNA, the CDR3 is TGTGCCAGCAGCGCACCGGGACAAAACACCGGGGAGCTGTTTTTT.

This clone was recorded only once. The chain is built from TRBV5-6 and TRBJ2-7; D is unclear. The CDR3 contains 10 residues. V was trimmed by 4 bases and J by 3 bases, leaving 2 bases between them. The germline V gene encodes CDR1 SGHDT and CDR2 YYEEEE. CDR3 protein: CASSRYEQYF. CDR3 nucleotide sequence: TGTGCCAGCAGCCGCTACGAGCAGTACTTC.

The chain uses TRBV5-1 and TRBJ2-1, with no clear D. This CDR3 spans 14 amino acids. Germline V lookup: CDR1 SGHRS, CDR2 YFSETQ. Trimming left V 0 bases short and J 6 bases short, with 10 bases between. The CDR3 loop is CASSLGPGSNEQFF. CDR3 bases: TGCGCCAGCAGCTTGGGTCCGGGTAGCAATGAGCAGTTCTTC.

DNA for the CDR3: TGTGCCAGCAGTGATCAAGCGGATAGCTCCTACAATGAGCAGTTCTTC. The encoded protein is CASSDQADSSYNEQFF. The chain is built from TRBV2 and TRBJ2-1; TRBD2 might be the D (5 bases). Germline V gene sequence: CDR1 SNHLY, CDR2 FYNNEI. Trimming left V 3 bases short and J 0 bases short, with 12 bases between. The CDR3 is 16 amino acids.

This clone turned up a few times. J is TRBJ2-1 and V is TRBV4-2, with 7 positions matching TRBD2. Germline values: CDR1 LGHNA, CDR2 YNFKEQ. CDR3 length: 16 amino acids. J was trimmed by 0 bases and V by 0 bases; bases with no gene match: 2. CDR3 in DNA: TGTGCCAGCAGCCAAGACGGGACTACCTCCTACAATGAGCAGTTCTTC. It codes for CASSQDGTTSYNEQFF.

The gene calls are TRBV5-1 and TRBJ2-3, with 8 bases lining up with TRBD1. The CDR3 length is 14 residues. Germline loops: CDR1 SGHRS, CDR2 YFSETQ. V shed 5 bases, J shed 3 bases, and the junction held 5 bases outside the gene matches. In DNA form, the CDR3 reads TGCGCCAGCAGACCGACAGGGGCAACAGATACGCAGTATTTT. It codes for CASRPTGATDTQYF.

This chain links TRBV5-4 with TRBJ2-3; D is ambiguous. CDR3 length equals 13 residues. Germline V gene lookup returns CDR1 SGHNT and CDR2 YYREEE (reference sequence). With 4 bases removed from V and 4 bases from J, the gap between germline ends came to 10 bases. CDR3 in amino acids: CASSLPSSDTQYF. Here the CDR3 DNA reads TGTGCCAGCAGCCTACCTAGTTCAGATACGCAGTATTTT.

In DNA form, the CDR3 reads TGCGCCAGCAGCCTGGGACAGCACGGGCGGGATACGCAGTATTTT. Translating gives CASSLGQHGRDTQYF. The rearrangement uses TRBV4-1 and TRBJ2-3; the match to TRBD1 covers 7 bases. The CDR3 has 15 residues. CDR1 and CDR2 from the germline V gene are MGHRA and YSYEKL. Losses at the gene ends were 4 bases for V and 6 bases for J; bases not matched to a gene: 10.

The genes are TRBV10-2 and TRBJ2-7; possible D gene TRBD1, 5 bases. CDR1 and CDR2 (germline): WSHSY, SAAADI. V lost 0 bases, J lost 3 bases, and 12 bases lay in between. The CDR3 contains 15 residues. The CDR3 protein is CASSESSTARYEQYF. The CDR3 DNA follows: TGCGCCAGCAGTGAGTCGTCGACAGCCCGCTACGAGCAGTACTTC.

V gene TRBV7-6 combines with J gene TRBJ2-7; 7 bases line up with TRBD1. V shed 5 bases, J shed 7 bases, and the junction held 11 bases outside the gene matches. Germline values: CDR1 SGHVS, CDR2 FNYEAQ. CDR3 length equals 14 residues. As DNA, the CDR3 is TGTGCCAGCAGCCCCTTGGACAGGCGATGGGAGCAGTACTTC. Translation: CASSPLDRRWEQYF.

The J gene is TRBJ1-6, the V gene TRBV28, with 9 bases identical to TRBD1. Per the germline V gene, CDR1 is MDHEN and CDR2 is SYDVKM. The CDR3 runs to 14 residues. The DNA of the CDR3 is TGTGCTGCAGGGGGACAGGGCAGTAATTCACCCCTCCACTTT. It specifies CAAGGQGSNSPLHF. The whole variable domain, remainder taken from reference TRBV28 and TRBJ1-6, is DVKVTQSSRYLVKRTGEKVFLECVQDMDHENMFWYRQDPGLGLRLIYFSYDVKMKEKGDIPEGYSVSREKKERFSLILESASTNQTSMYLCAAGGQGSNSPLHFGNGTRLTVT.

This clone was found a few times. The V call is TRBV6-6, the J call TRBJ2-5; 7 bases are shared with TRBD2. The length of the CDR3 is 15 residues. Unmatched junction bases numbered 10, after V lost 4 bases and J lost 5 bases. Germline V gives CDR1 MNHNY, CDR2 SVGAGI (reference sequence). The CDR3 region is CASSFHTSAIETQYF. The CDR3 DNA follows: TGTGCCAGCAGTTTCCATACTAGCGCTATTGAGACCCAGTACTTC.